This T cell receptor (beta chain) was sequenced during a study of shared clonotypes between healthy human individuals. Study-level information: The cohort comprised a couple of women and a few men. Their ages spanned 18 to 49 years.

Naive CD8 cells comprised CD45RO-negative, CCR7-positively selected cells, excluding terminally differentiated effector memory CD45RA+ cells. The protocol was immunoSEQ multiplex PCR, while the TCRdb copy is restricted to in-frame clones and leaves out a portion. This sample has under 850,000 clones, with around 92% found just once. The germline gives CDR1 LNHNV, CDR2 YYDKDF (reference sequence). V shed 4 bases, J shed 8 bases, and the junction held 10 bases outside the gene matches. The CDR3 loop spans 14 amino acids. This TCR came from a man aged 30-40 years in good health. This chain links TRBV15 with TRBJ1-2; 7 positions agree with TRBD1. The sample was naive CD8+ T cells sorted from blood. The CDR3 reads CATSTHRQGAGYTF. The CDR3, as DNA: TGTGCCACCAGCACGCATCGACAGGGAGCCGGCTACACCTTC. Full variable domain (missing parts from reference TRBV15 and TRBJ1-2): DAMVIQNPRYQVTQFGKPVTLSCSQTLNHNVMYWYQQKSSQAPKLLFHYYDKDFNNEADTPDNFQSRRPNTSFCFLDIRSPGLGDTAMYLCATSTHRQGAGYTFGSGTRLTVV.